This TCR beta chain originates from a study of CD8+ T cells in alopecia areata. The germline CDR1 and CDR2 sequences are SQVTM and ANQGSEA. V trimming: 7 bases; J trimming: 0 bases; junction bases outside the gene matches: 0. CDR3 length: 12 amino acids. RNA was isolated and reverse transcribed to cDNA, the sequencing template. Some clones are missing from TCRdb's copy, which holds only in-frame ones; the method was immunoSEQ multiplex PCR. The sample shows about 200,000 clones, about 60% of them seen only once. The source is a human donor with alopecia areata. The rearrangement links TRBV29-1 to TRBJ2-3; 8 bases align to TRBD2. The sample in question was CD4+ T cells sorted from blood, obtained at week 0. CDR3 protein: CSERESTDTQYF. CDR3 in DNA: TGCAGCGAGCGGGAGAGCACAGATACGCAGTATTTT.